Listed below are T cell receptor beta chains from one sample, sequenced in a study of glioma-infiltrating T cells after dendritic cell vaccination. Generated by immunoSEQ multiplex PCR, the TCRdb table keeps only in-frame clones and is missing some. The data hold 55,000 to 75,000 clones, with about 80% observed a single time. Sequenced here: blood, sampled after dendritic cell vaccination. These receptors originate from a human donor with glioblastoma. Both conserved end residues are part of each CDR3. The order of the fields is J gene, clone size, D gene, V gene, CDR3 protein, CDR3 DNA. A D gene is named only where the DNA matches it firmly. Some rows have no size entry. The others give once, few or many, or a class for an expanded clone.

J gene: TRBJ2-3
clone size: .
D gene: .
V gene: TRBV9
CDR3 protein: CASSVGGGDTQYF
CDR3 DNA: TGTGCCAGCAGCGTAGGAGGGGGAGATACGCAGTATTTT

J gene: TRBJ1-1
clone size: .
D gene: .
V gene: TRBV30
CDR3 protein: CAWSVSQGSEAFF
CDR3 DNA: TGTGCCTGGAGTGTGTCACAGGGATCTGAAGCTTTCTTT

J gene: TRBJ1-4
clone size: few
D gene: .
V gene: TRBV6-4
CDR3 protein: CATPRTEANEKLFF
CDR3 DNA: TGTGCCACTCCCCGGACAGAAGCCAATGAAAAACTGTTTTTT

J gene: TRBJ2-7
clone size: .
D gene: .
V gene: TRBV10-2
CDR3 protein: CASNPGQVYEQYF
CDR3 DNA: TGCGCCAGCAATCCGGGACAAGTCTACGAGCAGTACTTC

J gene: TRBJ2-3
clone size: .
D gene: .
V gene: TRBV6-5
CDR3 protein: CASSLVSTDTQYF
CDR3 DNA: TGTGCCAGCAGTTTAGTTAGCACAGATACGCAGTATTTT

J gene: TRBJ1-1
clone size: once
D gene: TRBD1
V gene: TRBV6-5
CDR3 protein: CASSLGQGMGTEAFF
CDR3 DNA: TGTGCCAGCAGTTTGGGACAGGGTATGGGCACTGAAGCTTTCTTT

J gene: TRBJ1-4
clone size: .
D gene: TRBD1
V gene: TRBV5-6
CDR3 protein: CASSLQGASEKLFF
CDR3 DNA: TGTGCCAGCAGCTTACAGGGGGCGAGTGAAAAACTGTTTTTT

J gene: TRBJ2-3
clone size: .
D gene: TRBD2
V gene: TRBV10-3
CDR3 protein: CAISVGLAGGPLTDTQYF
CDR3 DNA: TGTGCCATCAGTGTCGGGCTAGCGGGGGGGCCCCTCACAGATACGCAGTATTTT

J gene: TRBJ2-6
clone size: .
D gene: .
V gene: TRBV2
CDR3 protein: CASSPGAGANVLTF
CDR3 DNA: TGTGCCAGCAGTCCAGGGGCTGGGGCCAACGTCCTGACTTTC

J gene: TRBJ1-1
clone size: .
D gene: .
V gene: TRBV10-3
CDR3 protein: CAISGIGGLKMTEAFF
CDR3 DNA: TGTGCCATCAGTGGGATTGGAGGTTTAAAGATGACTGAAGCTTTCTTT

J gene: TRBJ1-5
clone size: .
D gene: TRBD1
V gene: TRBV5-6
CDR3 protein: CASSQGTGRLNQPQHF
CDR3 DNA: TGTGCCAGCAGCCAAGGGACAGGGAGGCTCAATCAGCCCCAGCATTTT

J gene: TRBJ2-3
clone size: once
D gene: TRBD2
V gene: TRBV2
CDR3 protein: CASSGSGGPPTDTQYF
CDR3 DNA: TGTGCCAGCAGTGGGAGCGGGGGCCCGCCCACAGATACGCAGTATTTT

J gene: TRBJ1-6
clone size: .
D gene: TRBD1
V gene: TRBV6-5
CDR3 protein: CASSPGQGITPLHF
CDR3 DNA: TGTGCCAGCAGTCCCGGACAGGGGATAACACCCCTCCACTTT

J gene: TRBJ1-1
clone size: .
D gene: .
V gene: TRBV5-1
CDR3 protein: CASSSPKGQGGRTEAFF
CDR3 DNA: TGCGCCAGCAGCTCACCGAAAGGGCAGGGCGGCAGAACTGAAGCTTTCTTT

J gene: TRBJ2-1
clone size: .
D gene: TRBD1
V gene: TRBV15
CDR3 protein: CATSRDPGRGNEQFF
CDR3 DNA: TGTGCCACCAGCAGAGATCCCGGCAGGGGGAATGAGCAGTTCTTC

J gene: TRBJ2-7
clone size: .
D gene: .
V gene: TRBV7-9
CDR3 protein: CASSFGGSSYEQYF
CDR3 DNA: TGTGCCAGCAGCTTTGGGGGCTCGAGTTACGAGCAGTACTTC

J gene: TRBJ1-2
clone size: once
D gene: TRBD1
V gene: TRBV18
CDR3 protein: CASSPNGQQGAIEGYTF
CDR3 DNA: TGTGCCAGCTCACCGAACGGGCAACAGGGGGCCATAGAAGGCTACACCTTC

J gene: TRBJ1-2
clone size: .
D gene: TRBD1
V gene: TRBV29-1
CDR3 protein: CSGSTGGKGYTF
CDR3 DNA: TGCAGCGGGTCGACAGGGGGCAAGGGCTACACCTTC

J gene: TRBJ2-1
clone size: .
D gene: TRBD1
V gene: TRBV9
CDR3 protein: CASSPIQGGIYNEQFF
CDR3 DNA: TGTGCCAGCAGTCCAATACAGGGGGGCATCTACAATGAGCAGTTCTTC

J gene: TRBJ1-1
clone size: .
D gene: .
V gene: TRBV27
CDR3 protein: CASSLGQNTEAFF
CDR3 DNA: TGTGCCAGCAGTTTAGGACAGAACACTGAAGCTTTCTTT

J gene: TRBJ2-5
clone size: .
D gene: .
V gene: TRBV9
CDR3 protein: CASSVGVDIQETQYF
CDR3 DNA: TGTGCCAGCAGCGTAGGAGTGGACATTCAAGAGACCCAGTACTTC

J gene: TRBJ1-1
clone size: .
D gene: .
V gene: TRBV5-1
CDR3 protein: CASSLAPGRGDTEAFF
CDR3 DNA: TGCGCCAGCAGCTTGGCCCCGGGGAGGGGTGACACTGAAGCTTTCTTT

J gene: TRBJ1-1
clone size: .
D gene: TRBD1
V gene: TRBV7-2
CDR3 protein: CASSANRGGTEAFF
CDR3 DNA: TGTGCCAGCAGCGCTAACAGGGGAGGCACTGAAGCTTTCTTT

J gene: TRBJ2-5
clone size: .
D gene: TRBD2
V gene: TRBV30
CDR3 protein: CAWSGSGETQYF
CDR3 DNA: TGTGCCTGGAGTGGTAGCGGGGAGACCCAGTACTTC

J gene: TRBJ1-6
clone size: .
D gene: .
V gene: TRBV19
CDR3 protein: CASSTTSTGRGSPLHF
CDR3 DNA: TGTGCCAGTAGTACGACTTCGACAGGAAGGGGTTCACCCCTCCACTTT

J gene: TRBJ2-1
clone size: .
D gene: TRBD2
V gene: TRBV5-4
CDR3 protein: CASSITSGIYNEQFF
CDR3 DNA: TGTGCCAGCAGCATAACTAGCGGTATTTACAATGAGCAGTTCTTC

J gene: TRBJ1-1
clone size: .
D gene: .
V gene: TRBV4-2
CDR3 protein: CASSQDGQPTEAFF
CDR3 DNA: TGTGCCAGCAGCCAAGATGGGCAGCCTACTGAAGCTTTCTTT

J gene: TRBJ1-4
clone size: .
D gene: TRBD1
V gene: TRBV27
CDR3 protein: CASRPGTANEKLFF
CDR3 DNA: TGTGCCAGCAGGCCCGGGACAGCTAATGAAAAACTGTTTTTT

J gene: TRBJ1-1
clone size: .
D gene: .
V gene: TRBV29-1
CDR3 protein: CSATEPRTEAFF
CDR3 DNA: TGCAGCGCGACAGAGCCGCGCACTGAAGCTTTCTTT

J gene: TRBJ1-2
clone size: few
D gene: .
V gene: TRBV5-8
CDR3 protein: CASSLDSGFGKGYTF
CDR3 DNA: TGTGCCAGCAGCTTGGACTCGGGATTTGGTAAAGGCTACACCTTC

J gene: TRBJ1-2
clone size: .
D gene: .
V gene: TRBV29-1
CDR3 protein: CSVEETNSGGYTF
CDR3 DNA: TGCAGCGTTGAGGAGACGAACAGCGGTGGCTACACCTTC

J gene: TRBJ1-6
clone size: .
D gene: .
V gene: TRBV15
CDR3 protein: CATSSPLWRSGSPLHF
CDR3 DNA: TGTGCCACCAGCAGCCCCCTGTGGCGGTCCGGTTCACCCCTCCACTTT

J gene: TRBJ2-2
clone size: .
D gene: .
V gene: TRBV7-9
CDR3 protein: CASSPTGSGTGELFF
CDR3 DNA: TGTGCCAGCAGCCCCACAGGGAGTGGAACCGGGGAGCTGTTTTTT

J gene: TRBJ2-2
clone size: .
D gene: TRBD1
V gene: TRBV28
CDR3 protein: CASRRAGDRGRTGELFF
CDR3 DNA: TGTGCCAGCAGGAGGGCGGGGGACAGGGGCAGAACCGGGGAGCTGTTTTTT

J gene: TRBJ1-1
clone size: .
D gene: .
V gene: TRBV7-6
CDR3 protein: CASSLAGEDTEAFF
CDR3 DNA: TGTGCCAGCAGCTTAGCCGGGGAGGACACTGAAGCTTTCTTT

J gene: TRBJ2-2
clone size: .
D gene: TRBD1
V gene: TRBV4-1
CDR3 protein: CASSPQGRGELFF
CDR3 DNA: TGCGCCAGCAGCCCACAGGGGCGGGGGGAGCTGTTTTTT

J gene: TRBJ1-2
clone size: few
D gene: TRBD1
V gene: TRBV2
CDR3 protein: CASSERGQHRDLYGYTF
CDR3 DNA: TGTGCCAGCAGTGAAAGGGGGCAGCACAGAGACCTCTATGGCTACACCTTC

J gene: TRBJ1-1
clone size: .
D gene: .
V gene: TRBV19
CDR3 protein: CASSTYRSTNTEAFF
CDR3 DNA: TGTGCCAGTAGCACCTATCGGTCTACGAACACTGAAGCTTTCTTT

J gene: TRBJ2-2
clone size: .
D gene: .
V gene: TRBV6-1
CDR3 protein: CASSPGTENTGELFF
CDR3 DNA: TGTGCCAGCAGTCCCGGGACTGAGAACACCGGGGAGCTGTTTTTT